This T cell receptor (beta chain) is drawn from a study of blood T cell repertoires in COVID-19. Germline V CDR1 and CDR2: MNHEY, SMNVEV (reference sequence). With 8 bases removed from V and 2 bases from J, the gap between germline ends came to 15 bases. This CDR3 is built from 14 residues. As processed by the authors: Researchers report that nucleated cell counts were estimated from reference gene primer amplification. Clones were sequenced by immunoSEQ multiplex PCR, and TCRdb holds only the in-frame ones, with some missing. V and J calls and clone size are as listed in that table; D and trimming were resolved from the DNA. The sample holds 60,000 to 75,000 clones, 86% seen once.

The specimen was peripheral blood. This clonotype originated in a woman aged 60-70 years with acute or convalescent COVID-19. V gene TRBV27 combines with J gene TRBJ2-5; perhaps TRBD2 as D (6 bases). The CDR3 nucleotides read TGTGCCAGCCGGGGGAGGAGGGCGCAAGAGACCCAGTACTTC. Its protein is CASRGRRAQETQYF.